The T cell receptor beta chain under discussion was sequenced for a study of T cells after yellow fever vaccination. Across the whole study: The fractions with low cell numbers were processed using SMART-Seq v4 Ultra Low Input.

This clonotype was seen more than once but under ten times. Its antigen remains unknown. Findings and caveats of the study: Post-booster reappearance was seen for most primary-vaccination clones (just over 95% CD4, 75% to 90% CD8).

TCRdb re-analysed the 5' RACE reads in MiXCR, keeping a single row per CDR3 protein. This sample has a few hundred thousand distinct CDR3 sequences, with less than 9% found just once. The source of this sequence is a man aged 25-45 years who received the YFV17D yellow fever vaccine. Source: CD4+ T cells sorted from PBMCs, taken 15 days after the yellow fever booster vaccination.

CDR3 region: CSARGGFDYGYTF. DNA of the CDR3: TGCAGTGCTAGAGGGGGTTTTGACTATGGCTACACCTTC. This sequence joins TRBV20-1 and TRBJ1-2; D gene ambiguous. V was shortened by 1 base and J by 3 bases, with 9 bases between the two germline ends. Germline CDR1 and CDR2: DFQATT and SNEGSKA (reference sequence). The CDR3 is made up of 13 amino acids.